A single sample gave rise to the 28 T cell receptor beta chains below, sequenced in a study of cytomegalovirus exposure and HLA in healthy donors. This PCR relied on a set of 60 Vbeta primers and 13 Jbeta primers. Measured with immunoSEQ multiplex PCR; TCRdb has only the in-frame clones, and not every one. The sample yields 130,000 or so clones, less than 75% seen once. Sequenced sample: PBMCs. These receptors were taken from a woman in her forties in good health and CMV-seropositive.

This clone showed up just a few times. This chain connects TRBV5-4 to TRBJ1-6; TRBD1 matches at 9 bases. The CDR3 sequence is 17 residues long. The V gene end was trimmed by 0 bases and the J gene end by 3 bases; junction bases not matched to a gene: 4. Germline CDR1 reads SGHNT; CDR2 reads YYREEE (reference sequence). CDR3 coding DNA: TGTGCCAGCAGCTTGGGTGGGACAGGGCTCTATAATTCACCCCTCCACTTT. It encodes CASSLGGTGLYNSPLHF.

V usage is TRBV19 and J usage is TRBJ2-3, with D maybe TRBD2 (5 bases). This CDR3 comprises 15 residues. Germline V gives CDR1 LNHDA, CDR2 SQIVND (reference sequence). V shed 6 bases and J shed 0 bases, with 13 bases lying between them. The CDR3: CASRTTRASTDTQYF. The DNA for the CDR3 is TGTGCCAGTAGAACAACTAGGGCTAGCACAGATACGCAGTATTTT.

CDR3 region: CASRSEGQGREKLFF. Here the CDR3 DNA reads TGTGCCAGCAGGTCTGAGGGACAGGGTCGGGAAAAACTGTTTTTT. The rearrangement uses TRBV5-6 and TRBJ1-4; TRBD1 aligns across 9 bases. The J segment lost 8 bases and the V segment lost 5 bases, leaving 10 bases of the junction unmatched. The CDR3 runs 15 residues. CDR1 is SGHDT and CDR2 is YYEEEE in the germline V gene.

This chain joins TRBV7-9 and TRBJ1-2; weak D call: TRBD1 (5 bases). V lost 4 bases to trimming and J lost 0 bases, with 9 bases between them. The CDR3 contains 14 residues. Germline V gives CDR1 SEHNR, CDR2 FQNEAQ (reference sequence). CDR3 region: CASSSRQTNYGYTF. For the CDR3, the DNA is TGTGCCAGCAGCTCCAGACAGACTAACTATGGCTACACCTTC.

The rearrangement uses TRBV19 and TRBJ2-1, with TRBD2 matching 7 bases. Unmatched junction bases numbered 10, after V lost 5 bases and J lost 6 bases. The germline V gene encodes CDR1 LNHDA and CDR2 SQIVND (reference sequence). The CDR3 runs to 15 residues. The CDR3 loop reads CASSYIGLVPNEQFF. The CDR3 nucleotides read TGTGCCAGTAGTTATATAGGACTAGTCCCCAATGAGCAGTTCTTC. The complete variable domain, with remaining parts taken from reference TRBV19 and TRBJ2-1, reads DGGITQSPKYLFRKEGQNVTLSCEQNLNHDAMYWYRQDPGQGLRLIYYSQIVNDFQKGDIAEGYSVSREKKESFPLTVTSAQKNPTAFYLCASSYIGLVPNEQFFGPGTRLTVL.

V and J are TRBV7-2 and TRBJ2-7; D remains ambiguous. Germline V gives CDR1 SGHTA, CDR2 FQGNSA. There are 13 residues in the CDR3. V was clipped by 2 bases and J by 3 bases, with 8 bases between them. The CDR3 is CASSLPTYYEQYF. The CDR3 DNA sequence: TGTGCCAGCAGCTTACCGACATACTACGAGCAGTACTTC. The variable domain in full, completed from reference TRBV7-2 and TRBJ2-7, reads GAGVSQSPSNKVTEKGKDVELRCDPISGHTALYWYRQSLGQGLEFLIYFQGNSAPDKSGLPSDRFSAERTGGSVSTLTIQRTQQEDSAVYLCASSLPTYYEQYFGPGTRLTVT.

There are a few counts of this clone. The chain combines TRBV19 with TRBJ2-7; 8 positions match TRBD1. The CDR3 is 14 residues long. J gave up 7 bases and V 7 bases, and 12 bases lay outside the gene matches. Germline V lookup: CDR1 LNHDA, CDR2 SQIVND (reference sequence). The CDR3 loop reads CASKKGQAIREQYF. DNA for the CDR3: TGTGCCAGTAAGAAGGGACAGGCTATACGGGAGCAGTACTTC.

This clone was counted a few times. The chain recombines TRBV10-3 with TRBJ2-5, with a possible D match to TRBD2 (6 bases). CDR1 and CDR2 from the germline V gene are ENHRY and SYGVKD. The V and J ends lost 8 bases and 1 base respectively, with 8 bases between them. The CDR3 totals 12 residues. The CDR3: CAIGGIQETQYF. CDR3 DNA: TGTGCCATCGGCGGGATCCAAGAGACCCAGTACTTC.

V is TRBV6-5 and J is TRBJ2-5, with D possibly TRBD1 on 6 matching bases. This CDR3 is 15 amino acids long. Trimming shortened V by 0 bases and J by 2 bases, and 10 bases separated the two germline ends. Germline-derived CDR1 and CDR2 are MNHEY and SVGAGI. DNA for the CDR3: TGTGCCAGCAGTTACTCAGGGGGAACACAAGAGACCCAGTACTTC. This translates into CASSYSGGTQETQYF.

The V and J genes are TRBV9 and TRBJ1-6; 7 positions match TRBD1. V lost 5 bases, J lost 7 bases, and 12 bases stayed unmatched. CDR3 length equals 16 residues. CDR1 is SGDLS and CDR2 is YYNGEE in the germline V gene. For the CDR3, the DNA is TGTGCCAGCAGTCAAGATCCGGGACAGCAAAATTCACCCCTCCACTTT. Its translation is CASSQDPGQQNSPLHF. Full variable domain (rest looked up from reference TRBV9 and TRBJ1-6): DSGVTQTPKHLITATGQRVTLRCSPRSGDLSVYWYQQSLDQGLQFLIQYYNGEERAKGNILERFSAQQFPDLHSELNLSSLELGDSALYFCASSQDPGQQNSPLHFGNGTRLTVT.

The sample holds a few counts of this clone. The gene calls are TRBV5-1 and TRBJ2-6; D remains ambiguous. V was clipped by 10 bases and J by 1 base, with 12 bases between them. The germline CDR1 and CDR2 sequences are SGHRS and YFSETQ. This CDR3 comprises 14 residues. The CDR3 protein is CACQLESGANVLTF. The CDR3 nucleotides read TGCGCCTGCCAATTAGAGTCTGGGGCCAACGTCCTGACTTTC.

This chain links TRBV9 with TRBJ1-4; maybe TRBD1 (5 bases). The CDR3 is 16 residues long. V shed 4 bases and J shed 8 bases, with 21 bases lying between them. Germline V gene lookup returns CDR1 SGDLS and CDR2 YYNGEE. The chain's CDR3 is CASSPQTGAGIEKLFF. The CDR3 DNA reads as TGTGCCAGCAGCCCGCAAACAGGCGCCGGAATCGAAAAACTGTTTTTT.

This chain links TRBV7-2 with TRBJ2-7; 11 nucleotides match TRBD2. This CDR3 comprises 16 residues. V dropped 1 base and J dropped 4; count of bases not matched to a gene: 6. Germline V CDR1 and CDR2: SGHTA, FQGNSA. In DNA form, the CDR3 reads TGTGCCAGCAGCTTAGGGGTAGCGGGAGGGCAATACGAGCAGTACTTC. Protein: CASSLGVAGGQYEQYF.

The gene calls are TRBV5-1 and TRBJ2-1; D possibly corresponds to TRBD1 (6 bases). Germline CDR1 and CDR2: SGHRS and YFSETQ. This CDR3 spans 14 amino acids. With 4 bases removed from V and 7 bases from J, the gap between germline ends came to 15 bases. Written as DNA, the CDR3 is TGCGCCAGCAGCCCAGGACAGATTGGTAATGAGCAGTTCTTC. Amino acids: CASSPGQIGNEQFF.

This chain connects TRBV19 to TRBJ2-2, with D tentatively TRBD1 (6 bases). This CDR3 contains 15 residues. V dropped 4 bases and J dropped 2 bases, with 11 bases sitting between them. In germline, CDR1 is LNHDA, CDR2 SQIVND (reference sequence). CDR3 DNA: TGTGCCAGTAGTAGGACAGAAGTAAACACCGGGGAGCTGTTTTTT. Protein product: CASSRTEVNTGELFF.

The V gene is TRBV13, the J gene TRBJ1-2, with 9 bases fitting TRBD1. The CDR3 consists of 17 residues. Germline trimming cut 4 bases from V and 3 bases from J; bases unmatched to any gene: 12. Germline CDR1 reads PRHDT; CDR2 reads FYEKMQ (reference sequence). CDR3 sequence (DNA): TGTGCCAGCAGCTCACCCCGTTACGACAGGGGGGACTATGGCTACACCTTC. It specifies CASSSPRYDRGDYGYTF.

The chain carries TRBV5-4 and TRBJ2-5; D gene ambiguous. CDR3 length: 15 amino acids. Germline-derived CDR1 and CDR2 are SGHNT and YYREEE (reference sequence). V was shortened by 1 base and J by 13 bases, with 23 bases between the two germline ends. Here the CDR3 DNA reads TGTGCCAGCAGCTTGAAAACGGTCCCCGAGACACACCTGTACTTC. Translation: CASSLKTVPETHLYF.

This chain links TRBV5-5 with TRBJ2-3, with D tentatively TRBD2 (6 bases). The CDR3 runs to 12 residues. V was pared by 0 bases and J by 14 bases, with 13 bases between. Germline V gene sequence: CDR1 SGHKS, CDR2 YYEKEE (reference sequence). This CDR3 is CASSLVSGEPYF. CDR3 coding DNA: TGTGCCAGCAGCTTGGTGTCGGGGGAGCCGTATTTT.

The chain couples TRBV7-2 to TRBJ1-1, with D possibly matching TRBD1 (5 bases). The CDR3 runs to 13 residues. V gave up 8 bases and J gave up 5 bases, with 15 bases separating them. In germline, CDR1 is SGHTA, CDR2 FQGNSA. CDR3 nucleotide sequence: TGTGCCAGCGGGAATTGGGGGGGGACTGAAGCTTTCTTT. This translates into CASGNWGGTEAFF. The variable domain in full, with the rest retrieved from reference TRBV7-2 and TRBJ1-1, is GAGVSQSPSNKVTEKGKDVELRCDPISGHTALYWYRQSLGQGLEFLIYFQGNSAPDKSGLPSDRFSAERTGGSVSTLTIQRTQQEDSAVYLCASGNWGGTEAFFGQGTRLTVV.

This clone turned up a few times. V usage is TRBV29-1 and J usage is TRBJ2-5; TRBD1 aligns across 8 bases. The CDR3 has 16 residues. Germline-derived CDR1 and CDR2 are SQVTM and ANQGSEA. V lost 4 bases to trimming and J lost 1 base; unmatched junction nucleotides: 11. This chain's CDR3 is CSVATGTGKFQETQYF. CDR3 DNA: TGCAGCGTTGCCACCGGGACAGGCAAATTCCAAGAGACCCAGTACTTC.

The CDR3 DNA reads TGTGCCAGCAGTTCGGACAGGGGCCCGGGACCCCAGCATTTT. Amino acid sequence: CASSSDRGPGPQHF. The chain employs TRBV7-2 and TRBJ1-5; 9 positions match TRBD1. CDR3 length equals 14 residues. Per the germline V gene, CDR1 is SGHTA and CDR2 is FQGNSA. V lost 6 bases to trimming and J lost 10 bases; unmatched junction nucleotides: 10. Based on the CDR3 plus reference TRBV7-2 and TRBJ1-5, the full variable domain is GAGVSQSPSNKVTEKGKDVELRCDPISGHTALYWYRQSLGQGLEFLIYFQGNSAPDKSGLPSDRFSAERTGGSVSTLTIQRTQQEDSAVYLCASSSDRGPGPQHFGDGTRLSIL.

The J gene is TRBJ2-4, the V gene TRBV28; TRBD2 agrees at 15 bases. CDR3 length: 14 residues. Losses at the gene ends were 6 bases for V and 10 bases for J; bases not matched to a gene: 4. CDR1 is MDHEN, CDR2 SYDVKM, per germline. The CDR3 sequence is CASSHGTSGGIQYF. The CDR3, as DNA: TGTGCCAGCAGCCACGGGACTAGCGGGGGGATTCAGTACTTC. The full variable domain, its missing parts supplied by reference TRBV28 and TRBJ2-4, is DVKVTQSSRYLVKRTGEKVFLECVQDMDHENMFWYRQDPGLGLRLIYFSYDVKMKEKGDIPEGYSVSREKKERFSLILESASTNQTSMYLCASSHGTSGGIQYFGAGTRLSVL.

CDR3 nucleotides: TGCGCCAGCAGCTTGGGGGACAGTACGTATGGCTACACCTTC. It codes for CASSLGDSTYGYTF. The V gene is TRBV5-1, the J gene TRBJ1-2; TRBD1 matches 7 bases. V lost 0 bases to trimming and J lost 5 bases; unmatched junction nucleotides: 4. Germline V gene data show CDR1 as SGHRS and CDR2 as YFSETQ. This CDR3 comprises 14 residues.

The chain combines TRBV28 with TRBJ2-3, with 14 bases that match TRBD2. Germline V gives CDR1 MDHEN, CDR2 SYDVKM. V was clipped by 2 bases and J by 0 bases; unmatched bases: 7. CDR3 length: 19 amino acids. In DNA, the CDR3 is TGTGCCAGCAGTTTAAAGAGGACTAGCGGGAGGACTAGCACAGATACGCAGTATTTT. The encoded protein is CASSLKRTSGRTSTDTQYF.

V usage is TRBV28 and J usage is TRBJ1-6; tentative D call: TRBD1 (6 bases). This CDR3 contains 16 residues. V lost 5 bases and J 7 bases, leaving 18 bases between the germline ends. CDR1 and CDR2 (germline): MDHEN, SYDVKM. The CDR3 protein is CASSGMGAAQNSPLHF. In DNA form, the CDR3 reads TGTGCCAGCAGTGGAATGGGGGCAGCACAAAATTCACCCCTCCACTTT.

This clone has more than one count but fewer than ten. The J gene is TRBJ1-2, the V gene TRBV20-1, with no clear D. Germline lookup yields CDR1 DFQATT and CDR2 SNEGSKA (reference sequence). V was trimmed by 6 bases and J by 9 bases, leaving 5 bases between them. The CDR3 is 8 amino acids. CDR3 coding DNA: TGCAGTGCCGGGAGCTACACCTTC. It translates to CSAGSYTF.

CDR3 protein: CASSEGTELAKNIQYF. In DNA, the CDR3 is TGTGCCAGCAGTGAAGGGACAGAACTAGCCAAAAACATTCAGTACTTC. V and J are TRBV6-1 and TRBJ2-4, with D tentatively TRBD1 (6 bases). Trimming took off 1 base at V and 0 bases at J, with 10 bases between the two ends. The CDR3 is made up of 16 amino acids. Germline CDR1 MNHNS, CDR2 SASEGT.

The chain employs TRBV6-5 and TRBJ2-3; TRBD1 matches 8 bases. V gave up 6 bases and J gave up 2 bases; unmatched junction bases: 7. The CDR3 totals 15 residues. The germline V gene has CDR1 MNHEY and CDR2 SVGAGI. The CDR3 region is CASSNRQGSTDTQYF. The CDR3 DNA reads TGTGCCAGCAGCAACAGACAGGGGTCCACAGATACGCAGTATTTT.